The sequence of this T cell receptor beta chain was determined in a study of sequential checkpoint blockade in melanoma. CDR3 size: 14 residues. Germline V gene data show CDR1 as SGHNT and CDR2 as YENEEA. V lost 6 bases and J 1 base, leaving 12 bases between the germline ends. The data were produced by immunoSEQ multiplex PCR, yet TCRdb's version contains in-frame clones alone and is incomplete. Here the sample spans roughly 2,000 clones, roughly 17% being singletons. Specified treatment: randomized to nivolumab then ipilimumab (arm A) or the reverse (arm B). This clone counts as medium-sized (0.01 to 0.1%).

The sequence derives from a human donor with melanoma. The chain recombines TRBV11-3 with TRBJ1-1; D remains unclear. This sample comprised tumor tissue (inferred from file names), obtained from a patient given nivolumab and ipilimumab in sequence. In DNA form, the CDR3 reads TGTGCCAGCAGGGGCCCGATGGCGAACACTGAAGCTTTCTTT. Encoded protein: CASRGPMANTEAFF.